These T cell receptor beta chains were read from a single sample in a study of control samples from healthy donors and cancer patients. TCRdb's copy holds only in-frame clones and misses some; the assay was immunoSEQ multiplex PCR. The table lists some 74,000 clones, around 80% of them singletons. Sequencing input: blood. The receptors were sampled from a man aged 55 to 70 in good health. The CDR3 runs from the conserved cysteine through the conserved F or W. D genes are given only for firm matches. The size of a clone is reported for some rows only, either as once, few or many, or as a class for expanded clones.

D gene	clone size	V gene	J gene	CDR3 protein	CDR3 DNA
TRBD2	-	TRBV6-2/TRBV6-3	TRBJ2-7	CASSQTSGIVAEQYF	TGTGCCAGCAGCCAGACTAGCGGGATAGTTGCCGAGCAGTACTTC
-	-	TRBV18	TRBJ2-4	CASSPGPGTAKNIQYF	TGTGCCAGCTCACCCGGACCCGGGACGGCCAAAAACATTCAGTACTTC
-	medium-sized	TRBV4-1	TRBJ1-4	CASSPPVGATNEKLFF	TGCGCCAGCAGCCCCCCGGTGGGGGCAACTAATGAAAAACTGTTTTTT
-	few	TRBV11-2	TRBJ1-2	CASSTWDGDYGYTF	TGTGCCAGCAGTACCTGGGACGGAGACTATGGCTACACCTTC
TRBD1	-	TRBV5-5	TRBJ2-3	CASSEDRGPRLQYF	TGTGCCAGCAGCGAAGACAGGGGCCCGCGGTTACAGTATTTT
TRBD1	-	TRBV9	TRBJ2-2	CASRRDSLTGELFF	TGTGCCAGCAGACGGGACAGCCTCACCGGGGAGCTGTTTTTT
-	-	TRBV4-3	TRBJ1-5	CASSQGRGANQPQHF	TGCGCCAGCAGCCAGGGTCGTGGGGCCAATCAGCCCCAGCATTTT
-	-	TRBV21-1	TRBJ2-7	CASSKAGGPGFAYEQYF	TGTGCCAGCAGCAAAGCGGGAGGGCCGGGGTTTGCCTACGAGCAGTACTTC
-	once	TRBV18	TRBJ2-5	CASSPPGHLKETQYF	TGTGCCAGCTCACCCCCAGGGCATCTCAAAGAGACCCAGTACTTC
-	-	TRBV24-1	TRBJ1-1	CATSDGETDMTGWGNTEAFF	TGTGCCACCAGTGATGGTGAGACAGACATGACCGGCTGGGGGAACACTGAAGCTTTCTTT
TRBD1	-	TRBV6-5	TRBJ2-5	CASMRPGQGETQYF	TGTGCCAGCATGAGACCGGGACAGGGAGAGACCCAGTACTTC
-	few	TRBV7-2	TRBJ2-7	CASSSASYEQYF	TGTGCCAGCAGCTCCGCCTCCTACGAGCAGTACTTC
TRBD1	-	TRBV7-2	TRBJ2-5	CASSFDQGVLETQYF	TGTGCCAGCAGCTTTGATCAGGGGGTACTGGAGACCCAGTACTTC
-	-	TRBV6-2/TRBV6-3	TRBJ1-1	CASSYSVWGGDTEAFF	TGTGCCAGCAGTTACTCGGTTTGGGGGGGCGACACTGAAGCTTTCTTT
TRBD2	-	TRBV19	TRBJ2-3	CASSIGGGRADTQYF	TGTGCCAGTAGTATAGGGGGAGGGAGGGCAGATACGCAGTATTTT
TRBD1	-	TRBV5-1	TRBJ2-5	CASSFLGQGYQETQYF	TGCGCCAGCAGCTTTTTGGGACAGGGGTACCAAGAGACCCAGTACTTC
-	-	TRBV18	TRBJ2-7	CASSPRLNDYEQYF	TGTGCCAGCTCACCACGGCTAAACGACTACGAGCAGTACTTC
TRBD1	-	TRBV7-9	TRBJ2-1	CASSSEDRGLYNEQFF	TGTGCCAGCAGCTCAGAGGACAGGGGGCTGTACAATGAGCAGTTCTTC
-	-	TRBV4-3	TRBJ1-4	CASSQDSGVTNEKLFF	TGCGCCAGCAGCCAAGATTCGGGGGTAACTAATGAAAAACTGTTTTTT
TRBD1	-	TRBV20-1	TRBJ1-2	CSASPGTGGYGHTF	TGCAGTGCTAGTCCCGGGACAGGGGGTTATGGCCACACCTTC
-	-	TRBV27	TRBJ2-5	CASSFAPQETQYF	TGTGCCAGCAGTTTCGCACCACAAGAGACCCAGTACTTC
-	few	TRBV6-5	TRBJ1-5	CASSYSKGQPQHF	TGTGCCAGCAGTTACTCGAAGGGACAGCCCCAGCATTTT
-	-	TRBV9	TRBJ2-1	CASSVDGGEYNEQFF	TGTGCCAGCAGCGTAGATGGCGGGGAATACAATGAGCAGTTCTTC
TRBD2	-	TRBV5-1	TRBJ2-1	CASSEGGSYNEQFF	TGCGCCAGCAGCGAGGGAGGGTCCTACAATGAGCAGTTCTTC
-	-	TRBV18	TRBJ2-4	CASSPPGGRQNIQYF	TGTGCCAGCTCACCACCGGGGGGAAGGCAAAACATTCAGTACTTC
-	-	TRBV20-1	TRBJ2-7	CSASGWTQNRPYEQYF	TGCAGTGCTAGTGGATGGACACAAAATCGACCCTACGAGCAGTACTTC
TRBD1	-	TRBV3-1/TRBV3-2	TRBJ2-7	CASSHFGTGKQREQYF	TGTGCCAGCAGCCACTTCGGGACAGGGAAACAGAGGGAGCAGTACTTC
-	-	TRBV6-1	TRBJ2-7	CASSEVGLTATYEQYF	TGTGCCAGCAGTGAAGTAGGGTTGACGGCCACCTACGAGCAGTACTTC
-	once	TRBV20-1	TRBJ2-1	CSANLLNEQFF	TGCAGTGCTAATTTGTTGAATGAGCAGTTCTTC
TRBD2	-	TRBV3-1/TRBV3-2	TRBJ2-5	CASSQDPREGRVTQYF	TGTGCCAGCAGCCAAGATCCGCGGGAGGGCCGGGTGACCCAGTACTTC
TRBD2	-	TRBV2	TRBJ2-2	CASSQEGLANTGELFF	TGTGCCAGCAGTCAGGAGGGACTAGCGAACACCGGGGAGCTGTTTTTT
-	-	TRBV7-9	TRBJ1-2	CASSSGGGDYGYTF	TGTGCCAGCAGCTCCGGGGGCGGAGACTATGGCTACACCTTC
TRBD2	-	TRBV28	TRBJ2-7	CAISGTSGSTKQYF	TGTGCCATCTCCGGGACTAGCGGATCTACAAAGCAGTACTTC
-	-	TRBV19	TRBJ1-5	CASSRPGGNQPQHF	TGTGCCAGTAGTAGGCCCGGGGGGAATCAGCCCCAGCATTTT
-	-	TRBV14	TRBJ2-7	CASSQVRAYEQYF	TGTGCCAGCAGCCAAGTACGGGCCTACGAGCAGTACTTC
-	-	TRBV7-9	TRBJ2-3	CASSNLSPDTQYF	TGTGCCAGCAGCAACTTAAGTCCAGATACGCAGTATTTT
-	few	TRBV3-1/TRBV3-2	TRBJ1-6	CASSQYRLSYNSPLHF	TGTGCCAGCAGCCAATACAGGCTCTCCTATAATTCACCCCTCCACTTT
-	-	TRBV7-8	TRBJ2-1	CASSLAASWYNEQFF	TGTGCCAGCAGCTTAGCAGCTAGCTGGTACAATGAGCAGTTCTTC
TRBD1	-	TRBV2	TRBJ2-7	CASTEGASIYEQYF	TGTGCCAGCACTGAGGGGGCTAGCATCTACGAGCAGTACTTC
TRBD1	-	TRBV28	TRBJ2-2	CASSLFETGSAGELFF	TGTGCCAGCAGTTTATTCGAGACAGGGAGTGCCGGGGAGCTGTTTTTT
TRBD2	-	TRBV12-5	TRBJ2-7	CASGRGGSYEQYF	TGTGCTAGTGGGCGGGGGGGGTCCTACGAGCAGTACTTC
TRBD1	once	TRBV7-9	TRBJ2-7	CASSFGDRGSYEQYF	TGTGCCAGCAGCTTCGGGGACAGGGGTTCCTACGAGCAGTACTTC
-	-	TRBV28	TRBJ1-1	CASSQGGSYTEAFF	TGTGCCAGCAGCCAAGGGGGATCCTACACTGAAGCTTTCTTT
-	once	TRBV21-1	TRBJ2-2	CASSNKAAEGPTGELFF	TGTGCCAGCAGCAACAAAGCAGCGGAGGGACCCACCGGGGAGCTGTTTTTT
-	-	TRBV7-6	TRBJ2-1	CASSLVVASANNEQFF	TGTGCCAGCAGCTTAGTTGTGGCTAGCGCGAACAATGAGCAGTTCTTC
-	-	TRBV6-2/TRBV6-3	TRBJ2-2	CASSYSRHSNTGELFF	TGTGCCAGCAGTTACTCGCGACACTCGAACACCGGGGAGCTGTTTTTT
TRBD1	-	TRBV19	TRBJ2-7	CASTGQGGDYEQYF	TGTGCCAGTACCGGACAGGGTGGCGACTACGAGCAGTACTTC
-	-	TRBV19	TRBJ2-3	CASNPSGYGAQYF	TGTGCCAGTAATCCCTCGGGGTACGGAGCGCAGTATTTT
TRBD2	-	TRBV19	TRBJ2-1	CASSMSLAGGGNEQFF	TGTGCCAGTAGTATGAGTCTAGCGGGAGGTGGCAATGAGCAGTTCTTC
TRBD1	-	TRBV2	TRBJ1-5	CASRDGTGRYNQPQHF	TGTGCCAGCAGGGATGGGACAGGGAGATACAATCAGCCCCAGCATTTT
TRBD1	-	TRBV5-4	TRBJ2-7	CASSAGQGAYEQYF	TGTGCCAGCAGCGCAGGACAGGGGGCCTACGAGCAGTACTTC
-	-	TRBV6-4	TRBJ2-2	CASRQGTNTGELFF	TGTGCCAGCAGACAGGGTACGAACACCGGGGAGCTGTTTTTT
TRBD1	-	TRBV5-1	TRBJ2-3	CASSLGPRVGGGTDTQYF	TGCGCCAGCAGCTTGGGCCCCAGGGTAGGGGGCGGCACAGATACGCAGTATTTT
TRBD2	-	TRBV7-9	TRBJ2-7	CASSTLPTSAYEQYF	TGTGCCAGCAGCACCCTCCCGACTAGCGCCTACGAGCAGTACTTC
-	-	TRBV7-2	TRBJ2-7	CASSESGTHYEQYF	TGTGCCAGCAGCGAGTCCGGGACACACTACGAGCAGTACTTC
-	-	TRBV5-4	TRBJ1-1	CASSSVQGEAFF	TGTGCCAGCAGCTCGGTTCAGGGTGAAGCTTTCTTT
-	-	TRBV9	TRBJ2-4	CASSAHSGLRDIQYF	TGTGCCAGCAGCGCCCATTCAGGCCTCAGGGACATTCAGTACTTC
-	many	TRBV11-2	TRBJ2-7	CASSLVGTPYEQYF	TGTGCCAGCAGCTTAGTGGGGACTCCCTACGAGCAGTACTTC
TRBD1	-	TRBV28	TRBJ2-5	CASTPGTGGAWETQYF	TGTGCCAGCACCCCCGGGACAGGGGGAGCGTGGGAGACCCAGTACTTC